These 30 T cell receptor beta chains were all obtained from the same sample, sequenced in a study of cytomegalovirus exposure and HLA in healthy donors. Researchers ran the PCR with 60 Vbeta and 13 Jbeta primers. Sequenced by immunoSEQ multiplex PCR; TCRdb stores in-frame clones only, minus some. Altogether tens of thousands of clones are present, over 70% being singletons, with the ten largest covering approximately 1.3%. Specimen: PBMCs. The receptor set was obtained from a girl aged 2-10 years in good health and CMV-seropositive.

This clone was counted only a few times. The rearrangement uses TRBV6-4 and TRBJ1-1; D call uncertain. V was clipped by 5 bases and J by 3 bases, with 10 bases between them. This CDR3 has 13 amino acids. Per the germline V gene, CDR1 is MRHNA and CDR2 is SNTAGT. The CDR3 DNA reads as TGTGCCAGCAGTATCGAGGAGGACACTGAAGCTTTCTTT. Translating gives CASSIEEDTEAFF.

The chain employs TRBV30 and TRBJ2-7, with 7 bases that match TRBD1. There are 14 residues in the CDR3. The trim removed 5 bases at V and 2 bases at J, leaving 9 bases unmatched. Looked up from germline, CDR1 is GTSNPN and CDR2 is SVGIG (reference sequence). Here the CDR3 reads CAWRYTGDTYEQYF. DNA for the CDR3: TGTGCCTGGCGCTACACAGGGGACACCTACGAGCAGTACTTC.

The chain recombines TRBV6-1 with TRBJ2-1; TRBD2 aligns across 9 bases. After removal of 7 bases from V and 8 bases from J, the junction contained 6 bases not matched to a gene. CDR3 length: 13 amino acids. Germline assignment: CDR1 MNHNS and CDR2 SASEGT. The CDR3 is CASIISGSYEQFF. DNA for the CDR3: TGTGCCAGCATTATTAGCGGGAGTTATGAGCAGTTCTTC.

This clone was counted only a few times. The chain links TRBV6-4 to TRBJ2-1, with 9 bases identical to TRBD2. The CDR3 consists of 16 residues. The germline V gene has CDR1 MRHNA and CDR2 SNTAGT. Germline trimming cut 4 bases from V and 8 bases from J; bases unmatched to any gene: 12. CDR3 sequence reads: CASSVSSGRGTDEQFF. CDR3 nucleotides: TGTGCCAGCAGTGTTAGTAGCGGGAGAGGTACGGATGAGCAGTTCTTC.

The chain joins TRBV30 to TRBJ2-3; 11 positions match TRBD2. The length of the CDR3 is 17 residues. With V trimmed by 4 bases and J by 2 bases, 11 bases remained unmatched. Germline CDR1 and CDR2: GTSNPN and SVGIG (reference sequence). Written as DNA, the CDR3 is TGTGCCTGGACCATACTAGCGGGAGTATCCCTCACAGATACGCAGTATTTT. Amino acid sequence: CAWTILAGVSLTDTQYF.

In this sample, this clone turned up once. V usage is TRBV25-1 and J usage is TRBJ1-1; 9 bases line up with TRBD1. CDR1 is MGHDK, CDR2 SYGVNS, per germline. V lost 2 bases, J lost 7 bases, and 8 bases stayed unmatched. CDR3 size: 15 residues. CDR3 loop: CASSETYTGGHEAFF. As DNA, the CDR3 is TGTGCCAGCAGTGAAACGTATACAGGGGGCCATGAAGCTTTCTTT.

This clone occurred once. The chain employs TRBV30 and TRBJ2-7, with D perhaps matching TRBD1 (6 bases). CDR1 is GTSNPN, CDR2 SVGIG, per germline (reference sequence). V lost 7 bases, J lost 3 bases, and 13 bases lay in between. The CDR3 is 12 residues long. The CDR3 DNA follows: TGTGCCTTACAGGGAGTGCTCTACGAGCAGTACTTC. Translating it yields CALQGVLYEQYF.

This clone is a singleton in its sample. The chain employs TRBV2 and TRBJ1-2, with a tentative D call TRBD1 (6 bases). Trimming removed 6 bases from V and 8 bases from J, with 7 bases in between. This CDR3 has 10 amino acids. Per the germline V gene, CDR1 is SNHLY and CDR2 is FYNNEI. DNA of the CDR3: TGTGCCAGCAGGGGGGCCGGCTACACCTTC. Amino acids: CASRGAGYTF.

This chain connects TRBV25-1 to TRBJ1-5; D not certain. In germline, CDR1 is MGHDK, CDR2 SYGVNS. Trimming removed 6 bases at V and 2 bases at J, with 11 bases between. The CDR3 has 14 amino acids. CDR3 DNA sequence: TGTGCCAGCAGCTTGGGAGTGGGCAATCAGCCCCAGCATTTT. Protein product: CASSLGVGNQPQHF.

V is TRBV7-2 and J is TRBJ1-2, with 11 bases aligning to TRBD1. Trimming at V came to 2 bases and at J to 3 bases, leaving 8 bases not matched to a gene. Germline V CDR1 and CDR2: SGHTA, FQGNSA. The CDR3 consists of 17 residues. CDR3 sequence (DNA): TGTGCCAGCAGCTTACGTGGAGGGGGACAGGGGGACTATGGCTACACCTTC. As protein: CASSLRGGGQGDYGYTF.

The rearrangement links TRBV5-8 to TRBJ1-2; 10 bases are shared with TRBD1. The V and J ends lost 7 bases and 0 bases, in that order; junction bases with no gene match: 6. In germline, CDR1 is SGHTS, CDR2 YDEGEE. The CDR3 totals 15 residues. DNA for the CDR3: TGTGCCAGCTCGGCCGGGACAGGGGCTAACTATGGCTACACCTTC. Translated, it gives CASSAGTGANYGYTF.

This clone was found once. The chain is built from TRBV14 and TRBJ1-1; D unresolved. The CDR3 is 16 amino acids. Germline-derived CDR1 and CDR2 are SGHDN and FVKESK. Trimming cost V 1 base and J 5 bases, with 17 bases left between them. CDR3: CASSQGIPGRRTEAFF. Written as DNA, the CDR3 is TGTGCCAGCAGCCAAGGTATTCCGGGAAGGAGGACTGAAGCTTTCTTT.

In DNA, the CDR3 is TGTGCCAGCAGTTACTCCTCAGCGGGAGTGGCTTACGAGCAGTACTTC. It translates to CASSYSSAGVAYEQYF. The chain recombines TRBV6-5 with TRBJ2-7; TRBD2 matches 8 bases. The V segment lost 0 bases and the J segment 4 bases; nucleotides outside the gene matches: 8. Looked up from germline, CDR1 is MNHEY and CDR2 is SVGAGI. This CDR3 has 16 residues.

The V call is TRBV29-1, the J call TRBJ2-1; D uncertain. The germline V gene has CDR1 SQVTM and CDR2 ANQGSEA. The V gene lost 4 bases and the J gene lost 0 bases, with 7 bases spanning the gap. The CDR3 runs 13 residues. The DNA for the CDR3 is TGCAGCGTTGTCTGGAGCTCCTACAATGAGCAGTTCTTC. Protein product: CSVVWSSYNEQFF.

The CDR3 is CASSPPIWRSSYEQYF. The DNA of the CDR3 is TGTGCCAGCAGTCCCCCCATCTGGAGGAGCTCCTACGAGCAGTACTTC. The chain links TRBV28 to TRBJ2-7, with a tentative D call TRBD2 (5 bases). Germline CDR1 MDHEN, CDR2 SYDVKM. V lost 5 bases and J 0 bases, leaving 17 bases between the germline ends. There are 16 residues in the CDR3.

The V gene is TRBV5-6, the J gene TRBJ2-4; no definite D call. The CDR3 sequence is 12 residues long. V was trimmed by 2 bases and J by 4 bases, leaving 4 bases between them. Germline CDR1 SGHDT, CDR2 YYEEEE. CDR3 sequence: CASSFEKNIQYF. CDR3 nucleotide sequence: TGTGCCAGCAGCTTTGAGAAAAACATTCAGTACTTC.

The V call is TRBV30, the J call TRBJ2-1; a weak D match, TRBD2 (6 bases). This CDR3 has 14 amino acids. Per germline, CDR1 GTSNPN and CDR2 SVGIG (reference sequence). V was trimmed by 3 bases and J by 8 bases, leaving 17 bases between them. The CDR3 DNA is TGTGCCTGGAGCGACTACGGGAGTGGGGATGAGCAGTTCTTC. This encodes CAWSDYGSGDEQFF.

J is TRBJ2-1 and V is TRBV5-1, with 12 bases lining up with TRBD2. The CDR3 spans 16 residues. The V segment lost 4 bases and the J segment 8 bases; nucleotides outside the gene matches: 10. Germline lookup yields CDR1 SGHRS and CDR2 YFSETQ. CDR3 region: CASSATTSGRTYEQFF. The CDR3 nucleotides are TGCGCCAGCAGCGCCACGACTAGCGGGAGAACCTATGAGCAGTTCTTC.

This chain uses TRBV30 with TRBJ1-4; possibly TRBD1 for D (6 bases). The germline V and J ends were trimmed by 2 bases and 8 bases, with 9 bases remaining between them. The CDR3 is 12 amino acids. The germline V gene has CDR1 GTSNPN and CDR2 SVGIG (reference sequence). This chain's CDR3 is CAWSPTGEKLFF. DNA of the CDR3: TGTGCCTGGAGTCCTACAGGGGAAAAACTGTTTTTT.

J is TRBJ2-5 and V is TRBV4-1, with TRBD2 identical over 7 bases. Germline-derived CDR1 and CDR2 are MGHRA and YSYEKL. This CDR3 has 14 residues. V lost 4 bases to trimming and J lost 2 bases; unmatched junction nucleotides: 4. The DNA for the CDR3 is TGCGCCAGCAGCCCAATCGGGGGGCAAGAGACCCAGTACTTC. It encodes CASSPIGGQETQYF.

The chain uses TRBV7-9 and TRBJ2-2, with 8 bases identical to TRBD1. Trimming took 2 bases from V and 6 from J; bases not matched to a gene: 8. Germline CDR1 SEHNR, CDR2 FQNEAQ (reference sequence). The CDR3 runs 16 residues. The CDR3 DNA reads as TGTGCCAGCAGCTTAAATCCAGGGGGCTTCGCCGGGGAGCTGTTTTTT. Protein: CASSLNPGGFAGELFF.

This clone was recorded only once. This chain uses TRBV5-4 with TRBJ1-1; D is perhaps TRBD1 (5 bases). V shed 0 bases and J shed 3 bases, with 9 bases lying between them. From germline, CDR1 is SGHNT and CDR2 YYREEE (reference sequence). The CDR3 runs to 14 residues. CDR3 sequence: CASSLGQQDTEAFF. The CDR3 region has the DNA TGTGCCAGCAGCTTGGGACAGCAGGACACTGAAGCTTTCTTT.

This clone appeared a few times. The sample holds other DNA sequences that translate to the same CDR3. The V and J genes are TRBV5-1 and TRBJ2-1, with TRBD2 as a possible D gene (5 bases). Per the germline V gene, CDR1 is SGHRS and CDR2 is YFSETQ. The CDR3 is 15 residues long. The ends were cut back, 4 bases at V and 0 bases at J, with 11 bases in the middle. The CDR3 bases are TGCGCCAGCAGCCTCTGGACTTCCTCCTACAATGAGCAGTTCTTC. Translated, it gives CASSLWTSSYNEQFF. Combining the CDR3 with reference TRBV5-1 and TRBJ2-1 gives the whole variable domain KAGVTQTPRYLIKTRGQQVTLSCSPISGHRSVSWYQQTPGQGLQFLFEYFSETQRNKGNFPGRFSGRQFSNSRSEMNVSTLELGDSALYLCASSLWTSSYNEQFFGPGTRLTVL.

The J gene is TRBJ2-7, the V gene TRBV15, with TRBD1 matching over 7 bases. The germline CDR1 and CDR2 sequences are LNHNV and YYDKDF (reference sequence). The CDR3 is made up of 18 amino acids. The junction had 16 bases not matched to a gene; V was cut back by 0 bases and J by 5 bases. CDR3 loop: CATSRDLGVTGLIHEQYF. For the CDR3, the DNA is TGTGCCACCAGCAGAGATTTAGGCGTGACAGGGCTCATCCACGAGCAGTACTTC.

The chain has TRBV18 and TRBJ1-4; possible D gene TRBD1, 5 bases. This CDR3 has 14 amino acids. Germline CDR1 reads KGHSH; CDR2 reads LQKENI. V lost 3 bases, J lost 5 bases, and 10 bases lay in between. The chain's CDR3 is CASSPGLRNEKLFF. DNA for the CDR3: TGTGCCAGCTCACCGGGACTGAGAAATGAAAAACTGTTTTTT.

This chain joins TRBV5-6 and TRBJ2-7, with D unclear. The CDR3 runs to 14 residues. With 4 bases removed from V and 1 base from J, the gap between germline ends came to 12 bases. Looked up from germline, CDR1 is SGHDT and CDR2 is YYEEEE. The CDR3 reads CASSQPPLSYEQYF. CDR3 in DNA: TGTGCCAGCAGCCAACCGCCGCTATCCTACGAGCAGTACTTC.

This rearrangement joins TRBV10-1 to TRBJ2-5, with 7 bases aligning to TRBD1. The trim removed 0 bases at V and 5 bases at J, leaving 6 bases unmatched. Germline loops: CDR1 WNHNN, CDR2 SYGVQD (reference sequence). The CDR3 loop spans 15 amino acids. CDR3 DNA sequence: TGCGCCAGCAGTGAGTCTCGAGGGGGCGGTGAGACCCAGTACTTC. Its protein product is CASSESRGGGETQYF.

This chain links TRBV18 with TRBJ2-4, with D possibly matching TRBD2 (5 bases). V was clipped by 2 bases and J by 5 bases, with 10 bases between them. The CDR3 length is 14 residues. Germline assignment: CDR1 KGHSH and CDR2 LQKENI. CDR3 protein: CASSPSRTQNIQYF. The CDR3 bases are TGTGCCAGCTCACCATCCCGGACTCAAAACATTCAGTACTTC.

The CDR3 DNA reads as TGCGCCAGCAGCCAAAGCCGGGACAGGGTTAACTATGGCTACACCTTC. Translation: CASSQSRDRVNYGYTF. The rearrangement links TRBV4-1 to TRBJ1-2; 9 nucleotides agree with TRBD1. Germline V gene data show CDR1 as MGHRA and CDR2 as YSYEKL. This CDR3 comprises 16 residues. The J segment lost 1 base and the V segment lost 2 bases, leaving 5 bases of the junction unmatched.

The chain uses TRBV28 and TRBJ1-1; D ambiguous. Looked up from germline, CDR1 is MDHEN and CDR2 is SYDVKM. The V gene lost 8 bases and the J gene lost 6 bases, with 19 bases spanning the gap. The CDR3 runs to 14 residues. CDR3 sequence reads: CASGKNGIRAEAFF. The DNA of the CDR3 is TGTGCCAGCGGAAAGAATGGAATCCGGGCTGAAGCTTTCTTT.